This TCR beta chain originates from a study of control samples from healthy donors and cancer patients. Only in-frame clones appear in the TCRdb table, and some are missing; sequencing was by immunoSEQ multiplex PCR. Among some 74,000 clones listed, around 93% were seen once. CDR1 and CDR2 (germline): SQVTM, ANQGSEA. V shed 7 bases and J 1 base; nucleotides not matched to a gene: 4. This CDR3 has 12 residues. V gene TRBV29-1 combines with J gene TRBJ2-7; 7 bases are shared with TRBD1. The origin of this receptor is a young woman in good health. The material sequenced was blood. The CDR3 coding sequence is TGCAGCGCCGGGACAGCTTCCTACGAGCAGTACTTC. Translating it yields CSAGTASYEQYF.